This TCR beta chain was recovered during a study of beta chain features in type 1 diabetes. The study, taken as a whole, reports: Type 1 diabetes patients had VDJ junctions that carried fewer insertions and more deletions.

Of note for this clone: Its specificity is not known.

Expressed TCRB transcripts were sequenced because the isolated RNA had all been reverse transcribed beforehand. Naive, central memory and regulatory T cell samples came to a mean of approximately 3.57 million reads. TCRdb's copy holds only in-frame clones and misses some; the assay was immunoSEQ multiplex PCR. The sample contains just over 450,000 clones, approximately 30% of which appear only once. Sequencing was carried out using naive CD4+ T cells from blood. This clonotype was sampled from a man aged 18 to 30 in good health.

The CDR3 nucleotides read TGTGCCAGCAGTGAACCTAGCGGGAGGGAGACCCAGTACTTC. This translates into CASSEPSGRETQYF. The J gene is TRBJ2-5, the V gene TRBV25-1; 11 bases line up with TRBD2. The CDR3 runs to 14 residues. The J segment lost 5 bases and the V segment lost 2 bases, leaving 1 base of the junction unmatched. The germline gives CDR1 MGHDK, CDR2 SYGVNS.